This entry is about one T cell receptor (beta chain). Antigen unknown. These data come from a study of cytomegalovirus exposure and HLA in healthy donors. Germline loops: CDR1 MNHNY, CDR2 SVGAGI (reference sequence). The CDR3 sequence is 16 residues long. V lost 2 bases, J lost 4 bases, and 8 bases stayed unmatched. Researchers ran the PCR with 60 Vbeta and 13 Jbeta primers. Generated by immunoSEQ multiplex PCR, the TCRdb table keeps only in-frame clones and is missing some. The table includes some 65,000 clones, approximately 60% detected once. Points from the study as a whole: In a later analysis, DRB1 alleles had the most associated TCRs; HLA-C alleles the fewest.

The chain recombines TRBV6-6 with TRBJ1-2; TRBD1 matches 9 bases. The receptor comes from a man aged 25-40 years in good health and CMV-seronegative. The sequencing input was PBMCs. The CDR3 coding sequence is TGTGCCAGCAGTTACCTGGGACAGGGCGAAAGCTATGGCTACACCTTC. This encodes CASSYLGQGESYGYTF.